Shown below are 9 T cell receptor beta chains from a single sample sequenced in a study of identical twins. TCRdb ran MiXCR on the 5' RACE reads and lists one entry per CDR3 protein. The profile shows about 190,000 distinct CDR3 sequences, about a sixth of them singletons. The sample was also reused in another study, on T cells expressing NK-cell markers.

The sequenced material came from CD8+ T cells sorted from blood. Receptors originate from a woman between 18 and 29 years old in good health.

CDR3 nucleotide sequence: TGTGCCAGCAGTGACTACCCACATGAGCAGTTCTTC. Translating it yields CASSDYPHEQFF. The rearrangement links TRBV27 to TRBJ2-1; a possible D gene is TRBD2 (5 bases). The ends were cut back, 5 bases at V and 8 bases at J, with 10 bases in the middle. Germline assignment: CDR1 MNHEY and CDR2 SMNVEV (reference sequence). This CDR3 is built from 12 residues.

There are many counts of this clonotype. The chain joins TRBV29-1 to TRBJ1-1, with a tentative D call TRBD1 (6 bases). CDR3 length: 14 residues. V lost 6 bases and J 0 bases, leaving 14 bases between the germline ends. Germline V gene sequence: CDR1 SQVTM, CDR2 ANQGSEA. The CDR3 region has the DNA TGCAGCGTCAAGTCGACAGGCATGAACACTGAAGCTTTCTTT. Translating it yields CSVKSTGMNTEAFF.

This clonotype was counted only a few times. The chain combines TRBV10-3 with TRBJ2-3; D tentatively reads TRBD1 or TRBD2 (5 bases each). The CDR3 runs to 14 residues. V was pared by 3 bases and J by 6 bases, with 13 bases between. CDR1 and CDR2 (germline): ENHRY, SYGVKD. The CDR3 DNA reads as TGTGCCATCAGTGAAGGGTACGGGACCGATACGCAGTATTTT. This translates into CAISEGYGTDTQYF.

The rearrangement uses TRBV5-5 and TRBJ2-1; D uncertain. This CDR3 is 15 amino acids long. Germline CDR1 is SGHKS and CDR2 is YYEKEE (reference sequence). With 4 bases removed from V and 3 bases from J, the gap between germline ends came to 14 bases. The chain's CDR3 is CASSTDTVLYNEQFF. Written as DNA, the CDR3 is TGTGCCAGCAGCACTGACACCGTTCTCTACAATGAGCAGTTCTTC.

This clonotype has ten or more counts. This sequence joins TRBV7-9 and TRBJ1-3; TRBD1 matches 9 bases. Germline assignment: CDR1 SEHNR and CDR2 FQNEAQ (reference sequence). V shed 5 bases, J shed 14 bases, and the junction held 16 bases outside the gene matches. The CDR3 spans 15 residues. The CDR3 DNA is TGTGCCAGCAGCCGCCGGGACAGGGTGTCATCGAGCCTATATTTT. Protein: CASSRRDRVSSSLYF.

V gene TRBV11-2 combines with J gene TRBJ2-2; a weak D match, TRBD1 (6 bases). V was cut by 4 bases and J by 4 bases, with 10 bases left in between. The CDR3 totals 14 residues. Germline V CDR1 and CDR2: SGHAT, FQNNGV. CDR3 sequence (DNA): TGTGCCAGCAGCTCCGGACAGTTCACCGGGGAGCTGTTTTTT. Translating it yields CASSSGQFTGELFF.

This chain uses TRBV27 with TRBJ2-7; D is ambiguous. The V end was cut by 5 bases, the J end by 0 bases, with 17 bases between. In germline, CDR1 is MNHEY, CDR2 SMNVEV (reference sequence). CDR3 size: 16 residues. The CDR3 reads CASSREAGRLSYEQYF. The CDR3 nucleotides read TGTGCCAGCAGTAGAGAAGCAGGACGCCTCTCCTACGAGCAGTACTTC.

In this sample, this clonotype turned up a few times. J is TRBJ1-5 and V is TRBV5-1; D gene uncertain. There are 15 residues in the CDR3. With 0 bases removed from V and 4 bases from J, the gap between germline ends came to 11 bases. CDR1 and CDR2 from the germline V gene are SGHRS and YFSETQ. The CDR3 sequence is CASSLVPDRNQPQHF. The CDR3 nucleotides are TGCGCCAGCAGCTTGGTGCCGGATCGGAATCAGCCCCAGCATTTT. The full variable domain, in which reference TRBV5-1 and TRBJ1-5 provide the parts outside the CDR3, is KAGVTQTPRYLIKTRGQQVTLSCSPISGHRSVSWYQQTPGQGLQFLFEYFSETQRNKGNFPGRFSGRQFSNSRSEMNVSTLELGDSALYLCASSLVPDRNQPQHFGDGTRLSIL.

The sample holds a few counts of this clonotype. The CDR3 reads CAISDGYEQYF. CDR3 bases: TGTGCCATCTCGGACGGATACGAGCAGTACTTC. This rearrangement joins TRBV10-3 to TRBJ2-7; D not certain. Per germline, CDR1 ENHRY and CDR2 SYGVKD. V was trimmed by 8 bases and J by 4 bases, leaving 9 bases between them. This CDR3 region has 11 residues.